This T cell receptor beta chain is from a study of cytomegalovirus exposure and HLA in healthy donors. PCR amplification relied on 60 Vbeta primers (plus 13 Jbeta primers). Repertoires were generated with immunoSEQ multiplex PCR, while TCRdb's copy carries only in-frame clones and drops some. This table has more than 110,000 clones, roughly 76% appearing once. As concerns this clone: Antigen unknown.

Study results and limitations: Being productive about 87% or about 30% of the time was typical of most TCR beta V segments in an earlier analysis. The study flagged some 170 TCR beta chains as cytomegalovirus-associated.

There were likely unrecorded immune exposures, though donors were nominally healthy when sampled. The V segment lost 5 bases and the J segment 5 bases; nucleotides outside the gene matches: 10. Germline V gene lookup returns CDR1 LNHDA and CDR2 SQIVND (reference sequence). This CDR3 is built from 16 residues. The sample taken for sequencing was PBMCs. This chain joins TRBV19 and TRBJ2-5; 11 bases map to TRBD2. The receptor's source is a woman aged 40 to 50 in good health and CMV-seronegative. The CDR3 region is CASSPRLAGTLETQYF. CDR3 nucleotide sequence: TGTGCCAGTAGTCCGCGACTAGCGGGGACCCTGGAGACCCAGTACTTC.